One and the same sample provided the 10 T cell receptor beta chains below, sequenced in a study of blood T cell repertoires in COVID-19. Sequencing was performed with immunoSEQ multiplex PCR; in TCRdb, only in-frame clones are kept and a portion is missing. The data contain approximately 400,000 clones, about 90% of them singletons. Sequenced material: peripheral blood. These receptors were taken from a middle-aged man with acute or convalescent COVID-19.

The chain uses TRBV27 and TRBJ2-1, with 7 bases matching TRBD1. The CDR3 length is 16 residues. V gave up 1 base and J gave up 6 bases; unmatched junction bases: 9. The germline CDR1 and CDR2 sequences are MNHEY and SMNVEV (reference sequence). The CDR3 is CASSLLPQGFSNEQFF. DNA for the CDR3: TGTGCCAGCAGTTTATTACCACAGGGGTTTTCCAATGAGCAGTTCTTC.

The gene calls are TRBV5-4 and TRBJ1-6, with a possible D match to TRBD1 (6 bases). Germline V gives CDR1 SGHNT, CDR2 YYREEE (reference sequence). V dropped 4 bases and J dropped 4 bases, with 21 bases sitting between them. The CDR3 is made up of 18 amino acids. The CDR3 bases are TGTGCCAGCAGCCCTTCGCCGACTCTGACAGGATATAATTCACCCCTCCACTTT. Translated: CASSPSPTLTGYNSPLHF.

The gene calls are TRBV12-5 and TRBJ2-4; 9 nucleotides line up with TRBD1. Germline V gives CDR1 LGHNT, CDR2 FRNRAP. The trim removed 5 bases at V and 6 bases at J, leaving 5 bases unmatched. The CDR3 runs 14 residues. CDR3 sequence reads: CASGPGQGTNIQYF. The CDR3 coding sequence is TGTGCTAGTGGTCCCGGACAGGGGACAAACATTCAGTACTTC.

The chain employs TRBV27 and TRBJ1-2; D is perhaps TRBD1 (6 bases). This CDR3 spans 15 amino acids. With 4 bases removed from V and 3 bases from J, the gap between germline ends came to 15 bases. Germline-derived CDR1 and CDR2 are MNHEY and SMNVEV (reference sequence). CDR3 amino acids: CASSSRGYGDYGYTF. CDR3 nucleotides: TGTGCCAGCAGTTCCAGGGGCTACGGTGACTATGGCTACACCTTC.

The chain combines TRBV7-8 with TRBJ2-2; 8 positions match TRBD2. The CDR3 extends over 17 amino acids. The V and J ends lost 4 bases and 3 bases, in that order; junction bases with no gene match: 10. In germline, CDR1 is SGHVS, CDR2 FQNEAQ. For the CDR3, the DNA is TGTGCCAGCAGCTCAATACCGGGACTAGAGGACACCGGGGAGCTGTTTTTT. Translated, it gives CASSSIPGLEDTGELFF.

V is TRBV25-1 and J is TRBJ2-2, with D hard to call. The CDR3 covers 14 residues. CDR1 is MGHDK, CDR2 SYGVNS, per germline. The V end was cut by 3 bases, the J end by 4 bases, with 9 bases between. CDR3: CASSDGRSTGELFF. The CDR3 DNA is TGTGCCAGCAGTGACGGAAGGAGCACCGGGGAGCTGTTTTTT.

This clone was recorded once. The genes are TRBV6-2 or TRBV6-3 and TRBJ1-3; 8 positions agree with TRBD1. The CDR3 loop spans 17 amino acids. V lost 3 bases, J lost 2 bases, and 9 bases stayed unmatched. The germline V gene encodes CDR1 MNHEY and CDR2 SVGEGT. CDR3 sequence (DNA): TGTGCCAGCAGTTATGCGACGCAGGGGGCGGCTGGAAACACCATATATTTT. The encoded protein is CASSYATQGAAGNTIYF.

This clone appeared a single time. The chain carries TRBV5-1 and TRBJ2-5; 10 bases agree with TRBD2. The trim removed 0 bases at V and 3 bases at J, leaving 2 bases unmatched. Germline V CDR1 and CDR2: SGHRS, YFSETQ. The CDR3 covers 15 residues. The CDR3 sequence is CASSLGLAGKETQYF. CDR3 sequence (DNA): TGCGCCAGCAGCTTGGGACTAGCGGGCAAAGAGACCCAGTACTTC. Supplemented by reference TRBV5-1 and TRBJ2-5, the full variable domain reads KAGVTQTPRYLIKTRGQQVTLSCSPISGHRSVSWYQQTPGQGLQFLFEYFSETQRNKGNFPGRFSGRQFSNSRSEMNVSTLELGDSALYLCASSLGLAGKETQYFGPGTRLLVL.

The rearrangement links TRBV19 to TRBJ2-7, with 7 bases identical to TRBD1. This CDR3 is built from 14 residues. The V and J ends lost 4 bases and 6 bases, in that order; junction bases with no gene match: 9. Germline V gives CDR1 LNHDA, CDR2 SQIVND (reference sequence). The DNA of the CDR3 is TGTGCCAGTAGTAACCGACAGGGAATGAGCGAGCAGTACTTC. It translates to CASSNRQGMSEQYF.

V usage is TRBV28 and J usage is TRBJ2-2, with D possibly being TRBD2 (5 bases). This CDR3 region has 14 residues. The V gene's germline CDR1 is MDHEN and CDR2 SYDVKM. Deletions cut 7 bases from V and 4 bases from J, with 13 bases between. CDR3 region: CASTSAGSTGELFF. In nucleotides, the CDR3 is TGTGCCAGCACTTCCGCGGGTTCCACCGGGGAGCTGTTTTTT.